This TCR beta chain was sequenced during a study of cytomegalovirus exposure and HLA in healthy donors. Notes on the study in general: One later analysis reportedly identified an Asian-associated ancestry cluster that showed fewer N-insertions than the roughly 620-donor mean. The authors later found TCR association rates varying by HLA locus, with DRB1 most and HLA-C fewest.

This clone has just a few counts. Its antigen is not identified. V lost 3 bases and J lost 9, with 21 bases in between. Germline assignment: CDR1 LNHDA and CDR2 SQIVND (reference sequence). The CDR3 loop spans 16 amino acids. The PCR was carried out with 60 Vbeta primers and 13 Jbeta primers. The repertoire was sequenced with immunoSEQ multiplex PCR; TCRdb's copy has only in-frame clones and lacks some. The table lists under 200,000 clones, about 62% of them singletons. The clonotype originates from a middle-aged man in good health and CMV-seronegative. V and J are TRBV19 and TRBJ2-1; perhaps TRBD2 as D (5 bases). The sample consisted of PBMCs. CDR3 region: CASSMPSRTLAGEQFF. CDR3 bases: TGTGCCAGTAGTATGCCTTCCAGGACCCTCGCGGGTGAGCAGTTCTTC.